This TCR beta chain was sequenced for a study of Ad26.COV2.S vaccination and SARS-CoV-2 variants. Overall study context: The trial was COV1001 and the donor's arm was Ad26.COV2.S. Ad26.COV2.S given intramuscularly, once or twice 56 days apart.

Specified treatment: 19 received Ad26.COV2.S at low or high dose, single or two shots; 5 received placebo; per-sample allocation not given. Samples were taken on day 63 after the first vaccine or placebo injection. Whoever gave the sample was an adult aged 18-55 years in Boston. Its platform was an Ad26 vector, and its expressed antigen was Wuhan-strain SARS-CoV-2 spike. The table came from immunoSEQ multiplex PCR; TCRdb's copy has only in-frame clones and leaves some out. The sample contains hundreds of thousands of clones, roughly 84% of which appear only once. CDR1 and CDR2 from the germline V gene are MNHEY and SVGAGI. J was trimmed by 5 bases and V by 10 bases; bases with no gene match: 8. The CDR3 covers 13 residues.

Sample: peripheral blood, taken in a trial of Ad26.COV2.S vaccine versus placebo. The receptor's source is a person between 18 and 59 years old who received the Ad26.COV2.S COVID-19 vaccine or a placebo. The rearrangement uses TRBV6-5 and TRBJ2-7, with TRBD1 matching over 10 bases. The CDR3 DNA follows: TGTGCCACCAAAAGACAGGGGGCCCACGAGCAGTACTTC. This translates into CATKRQGAHEQYF.